The following is a T cell receptor (beta chain) sequence with its context. The target antigen is unknown. This entry belongs to a study of identical twins. Study-wide results and caveats: Cord blood beta clonotypes present at high abundance carried fewer insertions; no such pattern appeared in memory repertoires.

The CDR3 is made up of 17 amino acids. V gave up 0 bases and J gave up 5 bases; unmatched junction bases: 11. The germline V gene encodes CDR1 MNHEY and CDR2 SMNVEV (reference sequence). TCRdb analysed the 5' RACE reads with MiXCR anew, one entry per CDR3 protein. The data show approximately 350,000 distinct CDR3 sequences, over 9% seen once. These data were also reused for a study on yellow fever vaccine responses in identical twins.

The sequenced material came from CD8+ T cells sorted from blood. This clonotype was sampled from a woman younger than 35 in good health. The chain employs TRBV27 and TRBJ2-7, with 9 bases matching TRBD1. CDR3 loop: CASSLSNPGTGHNEQYF. CDR3 nucleotide sequence: TGTGCCAGCAGTTTATCCAACCCCGGGACAGGGCACAACGAGCAGTACTTC.